The 7 T cell receptor beta chains below were found in one sample sequenced in a study of blood T cell repertoires in COVID-19. Generated by immunoSEQ multiplex PCR, the TCRdb table keeps only in-frame clones and is missing some. The sample yields fewer than 300,000 clones, approximately 93% seen once. Material: peripheral blood. These receptors all come from a young woman with COVID-19, enrolled during active disease.

J is TRBJ1-1 and V is TRBV10-1, with a possible D match to TRBD1 (5 bases). Trimming pared 0 bases from V and 1 base from J, leaving 6 bases between. CDR1 is WNHNN and CDR2 is SYGVQD in the germline V gene (reference sequence). This CDR3 contains 14 residues. CDR3 amino acids: CASSESQGNTEAFF. CDR3 nucleotide sequence: TGCGCCAGCAGTGAGTCGCAGGGGAACACTGAAGCTTTCTTT.

The rearrangement uses TRBV3-1 (or the pseudogene TRBV3-2) and TRBJ1-4, with unresolved D. CDR1 is LGHDT and CDR2 is YNNKEL in the germline V gene (reference sequence). Trimming cost V 0 bases and J 8 bases, with 10 bases left between them. This CDR3 has 14 amino acids. CDR3 region: CASSQDSVSEKLFF. In nucleotides, the CDR3 is TGTGCCAGCAGCCAAGACAGCGTGTCAGAAAAACTGTTTTTT.

This chain connects TRBV3-1 (or the pseudogene TRBV3-2) to TRBJ2-4, with TRBD1 matching 7 bases. Losses at the gene ends were 6 bases for V and 4 bases for J; bases not matched to a gene: 6. CDR3 size: 14 residues. The germline V gene encodes CDR1 LGHDT and CDR2 YNNKEL (reference sequence). The CDR3 spells CASRSTGAKNIQYF. In DNA, the CDR3 is TGTGCCAGCAGATCCACAGGGGCGAAAAACATTCAGTACTTC.

The rearrangement links TRBV5-1 to TRBJ2-1; 9 bases fit TRBD2. The junction had 13 bases not matched to a gene; V was cut back by 6 bases and J by 9 bases. CDR1 and CDR2 (germline): SGHRS, YFSETQ. The CDR3 is 15 amino acids. This CDR3 is CASTFYSGSSGEQFF. Written as DNA, the CDR3 is TGCGCCAGCACCTTTTATAGCGGGAGCTCGGGTGAGCAGTTCTTC. The full variable domain, completed using reference TRBV5-1 and TRBJ2-1, is KAGVTQTPRYLIKTRGQQVTLSCSPISGHRSVSWYQQTPGQGLQFLFEYFSETQRNKGNFPGRFSGRQFSNSRSEMNVSTLELGDSALYLCASTFYSGSSGEQFFGPGTRLTVL.

The chain carries TRBV2 and TRBJ2-7, with a weak D call TRBD1 (7 bases). Per the germline V gene, CDR1 is SNHLY and CDR2 is FYNNEI. The V end was cut by 4 bases, the J end by 5 bases, with 18 bases between. The CDR3 loop spans 15 amino acids. CDR3 loop: CASSARRGRDNEQYF. The CDR3 region has the DNA TGTGCCAGCAGTGCTCGGAGGGGGCGTGATAACGAGCAGTACTTC.

The rearrangement links TRBV11-2 to TRBJ1-1; D is uncertain. Germline V lookup: CDR1 SGHAT, CDR2 FQNNGV. Trimming removed 0 bases from V and 1 base from J, with 6 bases in between. The CDR3 has 14 residues. CDR3 sequence: CASSLDSGNTEAFF. DNA of the CDR3: TGTGCCAGCAGCTTAGATTCCGGGAACACTGAAGCTTTCTTT.

The chain joins TRBV19 to TRBJ2-3; 13 nucleotides align to TRBD2. The CDR3 has 18 amino acids. The germline V gene has CDR1 LNHDA and CDR2 SQIVND (reference sequence). The junction had 6 bases not matched to a gene; V was cut back by 3 bases and J by 0 bases. The CDR3 DNA reads TGTGCCAGTAGTATCTGGACTAGCGGGAGTCCTAGCACAGATACGCAGTATTTT. Protein: CASSIWTSGSPSTDTQYF.